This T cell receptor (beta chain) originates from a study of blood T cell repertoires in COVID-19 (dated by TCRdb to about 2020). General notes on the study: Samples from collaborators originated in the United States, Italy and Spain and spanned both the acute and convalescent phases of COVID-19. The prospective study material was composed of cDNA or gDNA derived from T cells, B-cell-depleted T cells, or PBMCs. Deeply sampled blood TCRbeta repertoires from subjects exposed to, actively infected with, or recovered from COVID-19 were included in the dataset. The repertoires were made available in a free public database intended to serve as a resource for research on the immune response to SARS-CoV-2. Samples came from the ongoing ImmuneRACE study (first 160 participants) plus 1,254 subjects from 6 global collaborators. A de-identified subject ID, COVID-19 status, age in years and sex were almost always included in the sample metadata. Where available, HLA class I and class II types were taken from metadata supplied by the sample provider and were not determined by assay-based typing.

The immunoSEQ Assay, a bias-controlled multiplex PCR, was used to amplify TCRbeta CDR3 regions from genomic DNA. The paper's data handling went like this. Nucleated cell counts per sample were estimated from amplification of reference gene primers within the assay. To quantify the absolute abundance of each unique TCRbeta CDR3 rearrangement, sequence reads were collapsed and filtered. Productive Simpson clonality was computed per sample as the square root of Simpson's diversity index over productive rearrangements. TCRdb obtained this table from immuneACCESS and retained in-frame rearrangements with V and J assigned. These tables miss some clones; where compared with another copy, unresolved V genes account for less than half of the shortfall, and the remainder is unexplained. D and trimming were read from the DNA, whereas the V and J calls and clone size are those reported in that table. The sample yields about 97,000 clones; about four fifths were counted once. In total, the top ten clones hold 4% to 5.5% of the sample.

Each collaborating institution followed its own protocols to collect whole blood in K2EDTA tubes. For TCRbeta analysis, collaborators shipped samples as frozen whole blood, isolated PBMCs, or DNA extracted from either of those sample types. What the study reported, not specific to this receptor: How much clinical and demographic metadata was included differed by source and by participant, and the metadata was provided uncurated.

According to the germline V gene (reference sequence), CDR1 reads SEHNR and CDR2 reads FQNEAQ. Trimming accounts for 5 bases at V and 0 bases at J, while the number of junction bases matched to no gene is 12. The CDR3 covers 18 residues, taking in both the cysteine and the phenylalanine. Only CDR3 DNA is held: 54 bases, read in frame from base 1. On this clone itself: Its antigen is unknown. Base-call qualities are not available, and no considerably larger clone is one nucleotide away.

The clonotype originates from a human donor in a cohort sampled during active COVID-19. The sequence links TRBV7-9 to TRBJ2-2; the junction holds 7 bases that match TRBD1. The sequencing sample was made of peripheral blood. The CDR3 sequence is CASSETGRASSNTGELFF. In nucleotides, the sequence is TGTGCCAGCAGCGAGACAGGGAGAGCATCCTCGAACACCGGGGAGCTGTTTTTT.